This T cell receptor beta chain was sequenced in a study of control samples from healthy donors and cancer patients. The CDR3 has 15 residues. CDR1 is MNHEY and CDR2 is SVGAGI in the germline V gene. The V gene lost 1 base and the J gene lost 4 bases, with 13 bases spanning the gap. Method: immunoSEQ multiplex PCR; TCRdb's copy keeps in-frame clones and lacks some. The sample gives about 100,000 clones, about 88% of which show up once; 18% is in the top ten. The clonotype originates from a woman in her forties or fifties in good health. Sequencing was done on a sample of blood. The chain recombines TRBV6-5 with TRBJ1-1; tentative D call: TRBD1 (5 bases). The CDR3 DNA sequence: TGTGCCAGCAGTTACTTAACCAGGGCAAGCACTGAAGCTTTCTTT. This sequence encodes CASSYLTRASTEAFF.